This TCR beta chain was recorded in a study of control samples from healthy donors and cancer patients. Measured with immunoSEQ multiplex PCR; TCRdb has only the in-frame clones, and not every one. Here the sample spans tens of thousands of clones, over 85% being singletons. The CDR3 extends over 11 amino acids. V lost 3 bases and J 6 bases, leaving 9 bases between the germline ends. CDR1 is DFQATT, CDR2 SNEGSKA, per germline (reference sequence). This TCR derives from a woman in her thirties or forties with lung cancer. The genes are TRBV20-1 and TRBJ2-7, with unresolved D. What was sequenced was PBMCs. The CDR3 nucleotides read TGCAGTGCTAGTTCCCTGTCCGAGCAGTACTTC. It is translated as CSASSLSEQYF.